The text below deals with one T cell receptor beta chain. This record belongs to a study of blood T cell repertoires in COVID-19. Study in general: Sources were T cells, B-cell-depleted T cells, or PBMCs; the material itself was cDNA or gDNA.

In the source study's methods: It was from reference gene primer amplification that nucleated cell counts were estimated. Assay used: immunoSEQ multiplex PCR; TCRdb lists only in-frame clones, some missing. Clone size and the V and J calls come from that table; the DNA yielded D and trimming. The data contain about 350,000 clones, roughly 90% of them singletons. Either two negative PCRs, clearance, or symptom resolution qualified Cohort 3 donors as recovered. The germline V gene encodes CDR1 SQVTM and CDR2 ANQGSEA. There are 14 residues in the CDR3. Losses at the gene ends were 0 bases for V and 9 bases for J; bases not matched to a gene: 8.

Sequencing was performed on PBMCs or T cells enriched from blood (not recorded which). This chain connects TRBV29-1 to TRBJ2-1; TRBD1 matches 7 bases. The clonotype comes from a young woman who had recovered from COVID-19. This chain's CDR3 is CSVEEGQFTGEQFF. CDR3 in DNA: TGCAGCGTTGAAGAGGGACAGTTTACTGGTGAGCAGTTCTTC.